This record concerns one T cell receptor beta chain sequence. Its antigen is not identified. This sample stems from a study of cytomegalovirus exposure and HLA in healthy donors. The PCR made use of 60 Vbeta and 13 Jbeta primers. Study processing details: A later analysis tallied approximately 87 million unique TCR beta chains, some 10 million of them shared. This table comes from immunoSEQ multiplex PCR, and its TCRdb copy is limited to in-frame clones, with some not included. D and trimming come from the DNA, and the V and J calls and clone size come from that table. Its clone listing holds roughly 120,000 clones. The germline CDR1 and CDR2 sequences are MNHEY and SMNVEV (reference sequence). This CDR3 is built from 13 residues. Study observations and caveats: Sequencing likely generated an artifact that appeared as a cluster of highly shared sequence variants.

The TCR comes from a man in his forties or fifties in good health and CMV-seropositive. The sample was PBMCs. This sequence joins TRBV27 and TRBJ2-5; D not certain. The J call may be mistaken, given a closer DNA end match to TRBJ2-7. In nucleotides, the CDR3 is TGTGCCAGCAGTTCAGGCTACACCTACGAGCAGTACTTC. This translates into CASSSGYTYEQYF.